This TCR beta chain was identified in a study of cytomegalovirus exposure and HLA in healthy donors. Findings and caveats of the study: DRB1 had the most TCR associations and HLA-C the fewest, a later analysis found, with rates varying by HLA locus. It was likely that a cluster of highly shared sequence variants was a sequencing artifact. Per a later analysis, HLA-associated TCR beta chains showed more clonal expansion than other, equally common TCR beta chains. According to an earlier analysis, most TCR beta V segments yielded productive rearrangements about 87% or about 30% of the time.

PCR amplification relied on 60 Vbeta primers (plus 13 Jbeta primers). The method was immunoSEQ multiplex PCR; TCRdb's version includes in-frame clones alone and lacks a portion of them. The table shows about 190,000 clones, with 80% occurring only once. CDR1 MNHNS and CDR2 SASEGT come from the germline V gene. V shed 6 bases, J shed 5 bases, and the junction held 6 bases outside the gene matches. This CDR3 has 14 residues. Note on this clone: Its target is not known.

Sample: PBMCs. The origin of this receptor is a boy younger than 18 in good health and CMV-seronegative. The chain has TRBV6-1 and TRBJ2-2; 7 bases match TRBD1. The CDR3 reads CASSLETGTGELFF. The CDR3 nucleotides read TGTGCCAGCAGCCTCGAGACAGGGACCGGGGAGCTGTTTTTT.